This TCR beta chain appears in the sequencing data of a study of T-cell memory formation after mild COVID-19. Trimming removed 2 bases from V and 2 bases from J, with 6 bases in between. Germline V gene data show CDR1 as MNHEY and CDR2 as SVGAGI. The CDR3 loop spans 14 amino acids. TCRdb re-derived calls from the 5' RACE reads in MiXCR, one entry per CDR3 protein. This table has under 300,000 distinct CDR3 sequences, 7% to 10% appearing once. The rearrangement joins TRBV6-5 to TRBJ2-2; TRBD1 is a possible D gene (5 bases). The clonotype was recovered from a man aged 18 to 29 who had mild COVID-19 (a few samples of this study predate the infection). Cell type and time point are not known. Specimen: PBMCs or a T cell subset sorted from them (not recorded which). CDR3 bases: TGTGCCAGCAGTTACACAGGAAACACCGGGGAGCTGTTTTTT. Its protein product is CASSYTGNTGELFF.